This record looks at one TCR beta chain sequence and its context. The antigen remains unidentified. These data come from a study of cytomegalovirus exposure and HLA in healthy donors. Study as a whole: Later analysis reported that the approximately 120 validation repertoires shared the platform of the approximately 670 first-cohort repertoires. Study outcomes and limitations: A list of approximately 160 TCR beta chains associated with cytomegalovirus was given.

TCRdb keeps only in-frame clones here, not all; method: immunoSEQ multiplex PCR. Of tens of thousands of clones in the sample, 80% to 90% were seen once. CDR1 is MGHDK and CDR2 is SYGVNS in the germline V gene. CDR3 length equals 15 residues. Trimming removed 1 base at V and 7 bases at J, with 13 bases between. The sequence came from a woman in her twenties or thirties in good health and CMV-seronegative. The sequenced sample consisted of PBMCs. The rearrangement joins TRBV25-1 to TRBJ1-4; perhaps TRBD1 as D (5 bases). CDR3 residues: CASSESRGKSEKLFF. The CDR3 DNA reads as TGTGCCAGCAGTGAATCTCGGGGGAAGAGTGAAAAACTGTTTTTT.